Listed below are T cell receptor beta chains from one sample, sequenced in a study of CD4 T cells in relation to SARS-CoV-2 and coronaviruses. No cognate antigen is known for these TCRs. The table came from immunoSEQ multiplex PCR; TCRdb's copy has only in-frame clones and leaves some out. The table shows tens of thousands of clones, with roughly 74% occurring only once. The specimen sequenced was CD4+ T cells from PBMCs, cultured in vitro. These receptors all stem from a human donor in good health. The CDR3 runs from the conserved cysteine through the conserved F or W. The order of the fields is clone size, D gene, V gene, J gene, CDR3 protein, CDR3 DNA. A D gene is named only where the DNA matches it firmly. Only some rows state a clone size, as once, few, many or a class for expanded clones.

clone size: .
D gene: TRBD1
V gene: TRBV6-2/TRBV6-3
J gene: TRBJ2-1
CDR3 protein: CASSSAGTDNEQFF
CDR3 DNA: TGTGCCAGCAGCTCCGCCGGGACAGACAATGAGCAGTTCTTC

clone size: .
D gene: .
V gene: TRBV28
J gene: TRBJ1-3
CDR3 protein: CASSSPGPRRHTIYF
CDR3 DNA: TGTGCCAGCAGTTCACCGGGACCGCGCAGGCACACCATATATTTT

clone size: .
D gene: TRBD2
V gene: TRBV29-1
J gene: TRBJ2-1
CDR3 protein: CSVGGASGRASNEQFF
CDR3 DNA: TGCAGCGTTGGAGGGGCTAGCGGGAGGGCCAGCAATGAGCAGTTCTTC

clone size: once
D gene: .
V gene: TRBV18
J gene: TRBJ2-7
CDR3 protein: CASSPRGAPSYEQYF
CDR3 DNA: TGTGCCAGCTCACCCCGCGGGGCGCCCTCCTACGAGCAGTACTTC

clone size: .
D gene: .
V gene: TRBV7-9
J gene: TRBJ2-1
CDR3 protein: CASSLDGNGEQFF
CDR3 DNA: TGTGCCAGCAGCTTAGATGGCAATGGTGAGCAGTTCTTC

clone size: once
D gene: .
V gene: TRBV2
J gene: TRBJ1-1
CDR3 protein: CASSAVPFYRGAEAFF
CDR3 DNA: TGTGCCAGCAGTGCCGTACCATTTTACCGGGGGGCTGAAGCTTTCTTT

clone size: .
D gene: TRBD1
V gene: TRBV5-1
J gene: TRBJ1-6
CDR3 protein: CASSPGQDYSPLHF
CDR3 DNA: TGCGCCAGCAGCCCGGGACAGGATTATTCACCCCTCCACTTT

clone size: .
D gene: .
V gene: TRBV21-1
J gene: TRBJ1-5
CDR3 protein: CASSAQRGGAGGSNQPQHF
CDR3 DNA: TGTGCCAGCAGCGCCCAACGGGGGGGGGCGGGAGGAAGCAATCAGCCCCAGCATTTT

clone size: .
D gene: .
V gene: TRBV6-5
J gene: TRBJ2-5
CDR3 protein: CASSSVGTLKTQYF
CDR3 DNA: TGTGCCAGCAGTTCGGTAGGAACGTTAAAGACCCAGTACTTC

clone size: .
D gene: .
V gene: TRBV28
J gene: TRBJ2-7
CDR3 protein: CASTGAVSYEQYF
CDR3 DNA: TGTGCCAGCACGGGTGCGGTCTCCTACGAGCAGTACTTC

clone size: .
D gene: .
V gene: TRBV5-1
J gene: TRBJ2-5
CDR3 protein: CASSLDALGVKRTQYF
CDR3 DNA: TGCGCCAGCAGCTTGGACGCCCTTGGGGTAAAGAGGACCCAGTACTTC

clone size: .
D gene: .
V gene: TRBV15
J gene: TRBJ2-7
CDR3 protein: CATSRGGDRSSYEQYF
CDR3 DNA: TGTGCCACCAGCAGAGGGGGGGACAGATCCTCCTACGAGCAGTACTTC

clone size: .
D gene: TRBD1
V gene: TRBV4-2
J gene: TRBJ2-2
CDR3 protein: CASSPHWDRDTGELFF
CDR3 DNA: TGTGCCAGCAGCCCCCACTGGGACAGGGACACCGGGGAGCTGTTTTTT

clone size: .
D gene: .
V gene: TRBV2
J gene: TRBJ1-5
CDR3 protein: CASSEVNQPQHF
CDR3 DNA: TGTGCCAGCAGTGAGGTAAATCAGCCCCAGCATTTT

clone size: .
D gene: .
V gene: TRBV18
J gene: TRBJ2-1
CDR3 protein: CASSNTGEHEQFF
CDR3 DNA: TGTGCCAGCTCAAATACGGGGGAGCATGAGCAGTTCTTC

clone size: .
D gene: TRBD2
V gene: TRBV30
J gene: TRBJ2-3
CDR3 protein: CAWSGLAGDTDTQYF
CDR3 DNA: TGTGCCTGGAGTGGACTAGCGGGAGATACAGATACGCAGTATTTT

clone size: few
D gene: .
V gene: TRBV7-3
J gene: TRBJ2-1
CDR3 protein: CASSSRDGSSYNEQFF
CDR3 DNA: TGTGCCAGCAGCAGCCGGGACGGAAGCTCCTACAATGAGCAGTTCTTC

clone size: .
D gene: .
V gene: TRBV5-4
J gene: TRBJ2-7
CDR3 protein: CASSLDLWAGEQEQYF
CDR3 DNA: TGTGCCAGCAGCTTGGACCTTTGGGCAGGGGAACAGGAGCAGTACTTC

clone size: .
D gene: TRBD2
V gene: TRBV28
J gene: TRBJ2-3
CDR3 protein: CASSSPGLAGVGTQYF
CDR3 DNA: TGTGCCAGCAGTTCACCGGGACTAGCGGGAGTCGGTACGCAGTATTTT

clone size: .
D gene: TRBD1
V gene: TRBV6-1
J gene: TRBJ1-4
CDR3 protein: CASSALEGAVSGNEKLFF
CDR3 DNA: TGTGCCAGCAGTGCCCTAGAGGGGGCGGTCTCAGGGAATGAAAAACTGTTTTTT

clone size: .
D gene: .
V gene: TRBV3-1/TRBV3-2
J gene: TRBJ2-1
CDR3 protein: CASSQDGYGRGENEQFF
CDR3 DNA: TGTGCCAGCAGCCAAGACGGCTACGGGCGAGGAGAAAATGAGCAGTTCTTC

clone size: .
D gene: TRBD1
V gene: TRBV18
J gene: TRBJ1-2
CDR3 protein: CASSPGQGALLGYTF
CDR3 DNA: TGTGCCAGCTCACCAGGCCAGGGGGCGCTTCTTGGCTACACCTTC

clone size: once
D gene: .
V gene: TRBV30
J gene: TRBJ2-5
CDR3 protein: CAWSVGQGGKTQYF
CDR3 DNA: TGTGCCTGGAGTGTAGGGCAGGGTGGGAAGACCCAGTACTTC

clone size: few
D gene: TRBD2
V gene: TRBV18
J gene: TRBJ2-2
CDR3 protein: CASSPPETSHTGELFF
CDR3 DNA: TGTGCCAGCTCACCACCGGAGACTAGCCACACCGGGGAGCTGTTTTTT

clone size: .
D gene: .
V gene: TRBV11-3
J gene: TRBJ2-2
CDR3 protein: CASSLARTGELFF
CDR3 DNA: TGTGCCAGCAGCTTAGCGCGCACCGGGGAGCTGTTTTTT

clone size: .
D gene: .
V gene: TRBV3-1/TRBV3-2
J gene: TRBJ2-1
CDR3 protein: CASSQEGSGWEQFF
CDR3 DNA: TGTGCCAGCAGCCAAGAAGGAAGCGGGTGGGAGCAGTTCTTC

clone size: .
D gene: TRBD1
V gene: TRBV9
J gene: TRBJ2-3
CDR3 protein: CASSATTGNTDTQYF
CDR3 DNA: TGTGCCAGCAGCGCGACGACAGGGAATACAGATACGCAGTATTTT

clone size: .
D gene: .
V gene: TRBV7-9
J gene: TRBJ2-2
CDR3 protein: CASSPLGPTGELFF
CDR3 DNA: TGTGCCAGCAGCCCGCTCGGGCCCACCGGGGAGCTGTTTTTT

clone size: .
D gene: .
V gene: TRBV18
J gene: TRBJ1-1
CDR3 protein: CASSPLTTPVAGLGATNTEAFF
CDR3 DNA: TGTGCCAGCTCACCCCTGACTACCCCCGTCGCCGGGCTCGGGGCGACCAACACTGAAGCTTTCTTT

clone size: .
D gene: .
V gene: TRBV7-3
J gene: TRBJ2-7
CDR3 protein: CASSKPGRDPSYEQYF
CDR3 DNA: TGTGCCAGCAGCAAACCGGGACGGGACCCGTCCTACGAGCAGTACTTC

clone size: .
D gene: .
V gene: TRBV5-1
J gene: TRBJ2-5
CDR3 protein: CASSSAGREQETQYF
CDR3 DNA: TGCGCCAGCAGCTCCGCCGGCAGGGAGCAGGAGACCCAGTACTTC

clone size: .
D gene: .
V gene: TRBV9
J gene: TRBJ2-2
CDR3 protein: CASSADRRGTGELFF
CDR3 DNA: TGTGCCAGCAGCGCCGACCGCCGTGGCACCGGGGAGCTGTTTTTT

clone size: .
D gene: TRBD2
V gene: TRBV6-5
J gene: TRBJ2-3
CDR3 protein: CASSAPAGEPDTQYF
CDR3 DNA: TGTGCCAGCAGCGCCCCAGCGGGAGAACCAGATACGCAGTATTTT

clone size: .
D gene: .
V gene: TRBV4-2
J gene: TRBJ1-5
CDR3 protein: CASSHTQGSSNQPQHF
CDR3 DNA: TGTGCCAGCAGCCACACACAGGGATCCAGCAATCAGCCCCAGCATTTT

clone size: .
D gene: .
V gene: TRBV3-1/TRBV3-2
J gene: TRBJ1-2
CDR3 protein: CASSQDRSVRGYTF
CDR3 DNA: TGTGCCAGCAGCCAAGATCGGTCAGTCCGTGGCTACACCTTC